A selection of T cell receptor beta chains follows, all from one sample in a study of long-term antiretroviral therapy in people with HIV. Only in-frame clones appear in the TCRdb table, and some are missing; sequencing was by immunoSEQ multiplex PCR. The table records 30,000 to 35,000 clones, 70% to 90% of them present only once. The source was unsorted PBMCs, collected 0.8 years before starting antiretroviral therapy. These receptors all come from a man aged 18 to 30 with HIV. CDR3s include the opening cysteine and the closing phenylalanine or tryptophan. Fields, in order: J gene, clone size, CDR3 length, D gene, V gene, CDR3 protein, CDR3 DNA. The D gene is left open where the match is weak. Only part of the rows carry a size: once, few, many, or a class if the clone is expanded.

j_call: TRBJ2-1
clone_size: once
cdr3_length: 15
d_call: -
v_call: TRBV9
cdr3_aa: CASSGRLSGLREQFF
cdr3_nt: TGTGCCAGCAGCGGACGACTCTCCGGTTTGCGGGAGCAGTTCTTC

j_call: TRBJ1-4
clone_size: few
cdr3_length: 14
d_call: TRBD1
v_call: TRBV11-2
cdr3_aa: CASSPDRATEKLFF
cdr3_nt: TGTGCCAGCAGCCCAGACAGGGCCACTGAAAAACTGTTTTTT

j_call: TRBJ1-4
clone_size: -
cdr3_length: 18
d_call: TRBD1
v_call: TRBV11-2
cdr3_aa: CASSLVLDRSPTNEKLFF
cdr3_nt: TGTGCCAGCAGCCTCGTCCTGGACAGGAGTCCTACTAATGAAAAACTGTTTTTT

j_call: TRBJ2-7
clone_size: -
cdr3_length: 16
d_call: -
v_call: TRBV9
cdr3_aa: CASSVDPGRELRGQYF
cdr3_nt: TGTGCCAGCAGCGTAGACCCCGGCAGGGAACTACGAGGACAGTACTTC

j_call: TRBJ2-1
clone_size: -
cdr3_length: 16
d_call: TRBD2
v_call: TRBV4-2
cdr3_aa: CASTPDLGREYNEQFF
cdr3_nt: TGTGCCAGCACCCCTGACCTGGGGCGGGAGTACAATGAGCAGTTCTTC

j_call: TRBJ1-2
clone_size: -
cdr3_length: 14
d_call: -
v_call: TRBV7-8
cdr3_aa: CASSLNSLTGGYTF
cdr3_nt: TGTGCCAGCAGCTTAAACAGCCTTACCGGGGGCTACACCTTC

j_call: TRBJ1-4
clone_size: -
cdr3_length: 16
d_call: TRBD1
v_call: TRBV27
cdr3_aa: CASSMTGGLTNEKLFF
cdr3_nt: TGTGCCAGCAGTATGACAGGGGGCCTTACTAATGAAAAACTGTTTTTT

j_call: TRBJ1-2
clone_size: -
cdr3_length: 15
d_call: -
v_call: TRBV7-3
cdr3_aa: CASSPEPDSNYGYTF
cdr3_nt: TGTGCCAGCAGCCCCGAACCCGACAGTAACTATGGCTACACCTTC

j_call: TRBJ2-1
clone_size: -
cdr3_length: 11
d_call: -
v_call: TRBV20-1
cdr3_aa: CSAERQNEQFF
cdr3_nt: TGCAGTGCTGAAAGACAAAATGAGCAGTTCTTC

j_call: TRBJ2-7
clone_size: -
cdr3_length: 11
d_call: TRBD1
v_call: TRBV20-1
cdr3_aa: CSARTGLEQYF
cdr3_nt: TGCAGTGCTCGGACAGGGCTCGAGCAGTACTTC

j_call: TRBJ1-1
clone_size: once
cdr3_length: 11
d_call: -
v_call: TRBV20-1
cdr3_aa: CSARLVSEAFF
cdr3_nt: TGCAGTGCTAGACTAGTGAGTGAAGCTTTCTTT

j_call: TRBJ1-1
clone_size: -
cdr3_length: 13
d_call: -
v_call: TRBV7-9
cdr3_aa: CASSLEPNTEAFF
cdr3_nt: TGTGCCAGCAGCTTAGAGCCGAACACTGAAGCTTTCTTT

j_call: TRBJ2-7
clone_size: -
cdr3_length: 11
d_call: -
v_call: TRBV7-9
cdr3_aa: CASSDLYEQYF
cdr3_nt: TGTGCCAGCAGCGACCTATACGAGCAGTACTTC

j_call: TRBJ2-1
clone_size: -
cdr3_length: 16
d_call: -
v_call: TRBV7-9
cdr3_aa: CASSVLGGRLAKEQFF
cdr3_nt: TGTGCCAGCAGCGTATTGGGGGGGCGTCTCGCCAAGGAGCAGTTCTTC

j_call: TRBJ2-7
clone_size: -
cdr3_length: 16
d_call: -
v_call: TRBV4-1
cdr3_aa: CASSQDRRGKTYEQYF
cdr3_nt: TGCGCCAGCAGCCAAGATCGCCGGGGAAAAACCTACGAGCAGTACTTC

j_call: TRBJ2-7
clone_size: -
cdr3_length: 13
d_call: -
v_call: TRBV9
cdr3_aa: CASSVGSDYEQYF
cdr3_nt: TGTGCCAGCAGCGTAGGGTCCGACTACGAGCAGTACTTC

j_call: TRBJ2-5
clone_size: -
cdr3_length: 15
d_call: -
v_call: TRBV14
cdr3_aa: CASSHRRSVLETQYF
cdr3_nt: TGTGCCAGCAGCCACCGCCGGTCGGTATTAGAGACCCAGTACTTC

j_call: TRBJ1-5
clone_size: -
cdr3_length: 14
d_call: -
v_call: TRBV7-9
cdr3_aa: CASSLGWGNQPQHF
cdr3_nt: TGTGCCAGCAGCTTAGGGTGGGGGAATCAGCCCCAGCATTTT

j_call: TRBJ1-1
clone_size: -
cdr3_length: 15
d_call: TRBD1
v_call: TRBV29-1
cdr3_aa: CSVRISGTGNTEAFF
cdr3_nt: TGCAGCGTTAGGATTTCCGGGACAGGGAACACTGAAGCTTTCTTT

j_call: TRBJ2-3
clone_size: -
cdr3_length: 14
d_call: -
v_call: TRBV6-1
cdr3_aa: CASQAGTSTDTQYF
cdr3_nt: TGTGCCAGCCAGGCCGGAACTAGCACAGATACGCAGTATTTT

j_call: TRBJ2-1
clone_size: -
cdr3_length: 16
d_call: TRBD2
v_call: TRBV6-5
cdr3_aa: CASSYSSGGAGNEQFF
cdr3_nt: TGTGCCAGCAGTTACTCCAGCGGGGGGGCAGGCAATGAGCAGTTCTTC

j_call: TRBJ2-7
clone_size: -
cdr3_length: 12
d_call: -
v_call: TRBV19
cdr3_aa: CASSPGVHEQYF
cdr3_nt: TGTGCCAGTAGCCCAGGGGTCCACGAGCAGTACTTC

j_call: TRBJ2-7
clone_size: -
cdr3_length: 13
d_call: -
v_call: TRBV6-5
cdr3_aa: CASKVISSYEQYF
cdr3_nt: TGTGCCAGCAAAGTGATCAGCTCCTACGAGCAGTACTTC

j_call: TRBJ1-2
clone_size: -
cdr3_length: 16
d_call: -
v_call: TRBV19
cdr3_aa: CASSKRGLPANYGYTF
cdr3_nt: TGTGCCAGTAGTAAGAGAGGTCTCCCAGCTAACTATGGCTACACCTTC

j_call: TRBJ1-2
clone_size: -
cdr3_length: 12
d_call: -
v_call: TRBV11-2
cdr3_aa: CASSLQGTGYTF
cdr3_nt: TGTGCCAGCAGCTTACAGGGGACCGGCTACACCTTC

j_call: TRBJ1-3
clone_size: -
cdr3_length: 16
d_call: -
v_call: TRBV7-9
cdr3_aa: CASSLEGRLGVDTIYF
cdr3_nt: TGTGCCAGCAGCTTAGAGGGACGTCTAGGCGTGGACACCATATATTTT

j_call: TRBJ2-7
clone_size: -
cdr3_length: 14
d_call: TRBD1
v_call: TRBV5-4
cdr3_aa: CASSSGGTGYEQYF
cdr3_nt: TGTGCCAGCAGCTCCGGCGGGACAGGCTACGAGCAGTACTTC

j_call: TRBJ2-5
clone_size: -
cdr3_length: 14
d_call: -
v_call: TRBV11-2
cdr3_aa: CASSLGPHEETQYF
cdr3_nt: TGTGCCAGCAGCTTAGGGCCCCATGAGGAGACCCAGTACTTC

j_call: TRBJ2-3
clone_size: -
cdr3_length: 14
d_call: TRBD1
v_call: TRBV6-5
cdr3_aa: CASSRTGGTDTQYF
cdr3_nt: TGTGCCAGCAGCAGGACAGGAGGCACAGATACGCAGTATTTT

j_call: TRBJ2-7
clone_size: -
cdr3_length: 14
d_call: -
v_call: TRBV7-2
cdr3_aa: CASSRFGEGYEQYF
cdr3_nt: TGTGCCAGCAGCCGCTTTGGCGAGGGGTACGAGCAGTACTTC

j_call: TRBJ1-4
clone_size: -
cdr3_length: 18
d_call: TRBD1
v_call: TRBV4-2
cdr3_aa: CASSQEGAGGSSVEKLFF
cdr3_nt: TGTGCCAGCAGCCAAGAGGGGGCAGGGGGCTCGTCTGTTGAAAAACTGTTTTTT

j_call: TRBJ2-2
clone_size: medium-sized
cdr3_length: 14
d_call: -
v_call: TRBV7-9
cdr3_aa: CASSGFVPTGELFF
cdr3_nt: TGTGCCAGCAGCGGTTTTGTACCCACCGGGGAGCTGTTTTTT

j_call: TRBJ2-3
clone_size: -
cdr3_length: 15
d_call: TRBD2
v_call: TRBV5-4
cdr3_aa: CASSLGRGGVDTQYF
cdr3_nt: TGTGCCAGCAGCTTGGGGCGGGGGGGCGTAGATACGCAGTATTTT

j_call: TRBJ2-1
clone_size: few
cdr3_length: 10
d_call: -
v_call: TRBV10-3
cdr3_aa: CAIGYNEQFF
cdr3_nt: TGTGCCATAGGCTACAATGAGCAGTTCTTC

j_call: TRBJ2-7
clone_size: -
cdr3_length: 16
d_call: TRBD2
v_call: TRBV5-6
cdr3_aa: CASSFITSGGVYEQYF
cdr3_nt: TGTGCCAGCAGCTTTATTACTAGCGGGGGGGTCTACGAGCAGTACTTC

j_call: TRBJ2-3
clone_size: -
cdr3_length: 12
d_call: -
v_call: TRBV19
cdr3_aa: CASSSGTDTQYF
cdr3_nt: TGTGCCAGTAGCAGCGGCACAGATACGCAGTATTTT

j_call: TRBJ1-5
clone_size: -
cdr3_length: 13
d_call: -
v_call: TRBV5-5
cdr3_aa: CASSSGGGEPQHF
cdr3_nt: TGTGCCAGCAGCTCGGGGGGGGGTGAGCCCCAGCATTTT